This T cell receptor beta chain stems from a study of blood T cell repertoires in COVID-19. Losses at the gene ends were 2 bases for V and 2 bases for J; bases not matched to a gene: 4. The CDR3 runs to 15 residues. Per germline, CDR1 MNHNS and CDR2 SASEGT. Using immunoSEQ multiplex PCR, the repertoire was profiled, and TCRdb retains in-frame clones only, with some absent. Found here are fewer than 150,000 clones, about 86% of them singletons; the top ten hold around 19%. This receptor was taken from a woman between 50 and 59 years old who had recovered from COVID-19. Sequenced material: peripheral blood. The chain carries TRBV6-1 and TRBJ2-5; 8 nucleotides line up with TRBD2. As DNA, the CDR3 is TGTGCCAGCAGTGAATTAGCGGGGAGTCAAGAGACCCAGTACTTC. Protein sequence: CASSELAGSQETQYF.